Described below is a single T cell receptor beta chain sequence and its context. The antigen is unknown. The method was immunoSEQ multiplex PCR; TCRdb's version includes in-frame clones alone and lacks a portion of them. The sample lists about 2 million clones, about 95% occurring once. This sample stems from a study of shared clonotypes between healthy human individuals. On the study more broadly: Per donor, three plates held CD4 naive cells, three held CD4 memory, two held CD8 naive and one held CD8 memory. Study-level results: Sample collection involved blood only; tissue repertoires are likely different.

Naive CD8 cells were CD45RO-negative, positively selected for CCR7, excluding terminally differentiated effector memory CD45RA+ cells. V dropped 5 bases and J dropped 2 bases, with 7 bases sitting between them. The CDR3 is 12 residues long. Germline V gene lookup returns CDR1 SQVTM and CDR2 ANQGSEA. The genes are TRBV29-1 and TRBJ1-3; D is uncertain. This sequence was found in a man aged 18 to 30 in good health. Input material: naive CD8+ T cells sorted from blood. The CDR3 region has the DNA TGCAGCGTTCCTGGCCCTGGAAACACCATATATTTT. Encoded protein: CSVPGPGNTIYF.